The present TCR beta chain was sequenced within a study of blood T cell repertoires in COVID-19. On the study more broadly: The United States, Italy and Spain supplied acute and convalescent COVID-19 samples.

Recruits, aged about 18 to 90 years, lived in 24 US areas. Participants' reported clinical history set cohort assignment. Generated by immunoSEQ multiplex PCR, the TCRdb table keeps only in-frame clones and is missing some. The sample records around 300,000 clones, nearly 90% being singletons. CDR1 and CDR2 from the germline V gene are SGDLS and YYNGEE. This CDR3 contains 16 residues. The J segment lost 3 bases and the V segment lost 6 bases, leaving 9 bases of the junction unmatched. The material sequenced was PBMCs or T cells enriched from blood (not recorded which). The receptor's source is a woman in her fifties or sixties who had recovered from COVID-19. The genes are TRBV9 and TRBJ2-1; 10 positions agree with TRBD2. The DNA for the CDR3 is TGTGCCAGCACCACTTTGGCTAGCGGGAGCTACAATGAGCAGTTCTTC. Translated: CASTTLASGSYNEQFF.